The 28 T cell receptor beta chains below were found in one sample sequenced in a study of breast tumors, draining lymph nodes, adjacent tissues. Samples came from axillary lymph nodes draining the breast cancer. TCRdb used MiXCR to reprocess the multiplex PCR reads, holding one entry per CDR3 protein. The data contain nearly 200,000 distinct CDR3 sequences, around 29% of them singletons. The sequenced sample was axillary lymph node tissue. These receptor sequences come from a female donor with breast cancer. Some clones in this sample may be carry-over from other donors' samples.

This clonotype was seen at least ten times. The junction departs from germline at one end; a sequencing error may be responsible. This chain links TRBV9 with TRBJ1-2; weak D call: TRBD1 (6 bases). The CDR3 is 15 amino acids. CDR1 is SGDLS and CDR2 is YYNGEE in the germline V gene. CDR3 sequence (DNA): TGTGCCAGCAGCTTACGGGACACTTACTACTATGGCTCCACCTTC. Its protein product is CASSLRDTYYYGSTF.

The sample holds many counts of this clonotype. The chain uses TRBV29-1 and TRBJ2-7; D tentatively fits TRBD1 or TRBD2 (5 bases each). This CDR3 is built from 12 residues. Trimming took 0 bases from V and 5 from J, leaving 8 bases between them. Germline CDR1 SQVTM, CDR2 ANQGSEA. CDR3 loop: CSVEDLGDEQYF. The CDR3 nucleotides read TGCAGCGTTGAAGACCTGGGGGACGAGCAGTACTTC.

In its sample, this clonotype was seen many times. The J gene is TRBJ2-5, the V gene TRBV9; 7 bases are a match to TRBD2. In germline, CDR1 is SGDLS, CDR2 YYNGEE. V lost 4 bases to trimming and J lost 1 base; unmatched junction nucleotides: 4. This CDR3 is built from 14 residues. CDR3 DNA: TGTGCCAGCAGCCCCGGGGGGATCCAAGAGACCCAGTACTTC. Translating gives CASSPGGIQETQYF.

The chain couples TRBV2 to TRBJ2-1; a possible D gene is TRBD2 (7 bases). Looked up from germline, CDR1 is SNHLY and CDR2 is FYNNEI. This CDR3 region has 13 residues. Trimming took off 6 bases at V and 2 bases at J, with 8 bases between the two ends. The CDR3 loop is CASRGGAYNEQFF. CDR3 sequence (DNA): TGTGCCAGCAGAGGGGGGGCCTACAATGAGCAGTTCTTC.

This clonotype was observed at least ten times. The chain has TRBV4-1 and TRBJ2-2, with TRBD1 identical over 7 bases. The germline CDR1 and CDR2 sequences are MGHRA and YSYEKL. J gave up 9 bases and V 3 bases, and 4 bases lay outside the gene matches. CDR3 length: 13 amino acids. The CDR3 protein is CASSHHRGRELFF. The CDR3 DNA reads TGCGCCAGCAGCCACCACAGGGGTCGGGAGCTGTTTTTT.

There are many counts of this clonotype. A much bigger clone sits one base away, suggesting this may be a read error. The chain joins TRBV24-1 to TRBJ2-3; D not certain. The germline V gene encodes CDR1 KGHDR and CDR2 SFDVKD. The CDR3 totals 14 residues. CDR3 DNA: TGTGCCACCAGTGATTTGCCAGGATCAGATACGCGGTATTTT. Translated: CATSDLPGSDTRYF.

As to this clonotype: Its ends do not fully match the called genes, so a read error is possible. The chain has TRBV24-1 and TRBJ2-1; 14 bases agree with TRBD2. This CDR3 is 15 amino acids long. Looked up from germline, CDR1 is KGHDR and CDR2 is SFDVKD. CDR3 region: CASSPGTSGSNEHFF. CDR3 DNA: TGTGCCAGCTCACCAGGGACTAGCGGGAGTAATGAGCATTTCTTC.

V is TRBV29-1 and J is TRBJ1-4; perhaps TRBD1 as D (5 bases). The V and J ends lost 8 bases and 8 bases respectively, with 15 bases between them. Germline V lookup: CDR1 SQVTM, CDR2 ANQGSEA. The CDR3 totals 12 residues. CDR3 loop: CSTGPGLEKLFF. The DNA for the CDR3 is TGCAGCACCGGGCCGGGGCTGGAAAAACTGTTTTTT.

This clonotype occurred many times. V is TRBV5-6 and J is TRBJ1-4; D is perhaps TRBD1 (5 bases). With 3 bases removed from V and 8 bases from J, the gap between germline ends came to 14 bases. The CDR3 sequence is 14 residues long. Germline V gene lookup returns CDR1 SGHDT and CDR2 YYEEEE. In nucleotides, the CDR3 is TGTGCCAGCAGCTCCGGGACGGGGACGGAAAAACTGTTTTTT. It is translated as CASSSGTGTEKLFF.

This clonotype was counted at least ten times. This chain uses TRBV3-1 with TRBJ2-3, with 12 bases aligning to TRBD2. The CDR3 contains 17 residues. Germline-derived CDR1 and CDR2 are LGHDT and YNNKEL (reference sequence). Unmatched junction bases numbered 11, after V lost 4 bases and J lost 6 bases. DNA for the CDR3: TGTGCCAGCAGCCTCCGACTAGCGGGGGATAGTGTTGATACGCAGTATTTT. It yields the protein CASSLRLAGDSVDTQYF.

This clonotype has only one observation. The chain recombines TRBV4-1 with TRBJ1-1; D may be TRBD1 (6 bases). With 4 bases removed from V and 5 bases from J, the gap between germline ends came to 14 bases. The CDR3 extends over 14 amino acids. CDR1 MGHRA and CDR2 YSYEKL come from the germline V gene. The CDR3 loop is CASSPRLGGTEAFF. The CDR3 nucleotides are TGCGCCAGCAGCCCCCGTTTAGGGGGAACTGAAGCTTTCTTT.

The chain is built from TRBV18 and TRBJ1-2; D gene ambiguous. V lost 5 bases and J lost 3, with 19 bases in between. The CDR3 has 16 amino acids. Germline V gives CDR1 KGHSH, CDR2 LQKENI. Here the CDR3 DNA reads TGTGCCAGCTCAGAGTCCGGGCCTCCGGACCACTATGGCTACACCTTC. It encodes CASSESGPPDHYGYTF. The full variable domain, rest sourced from reference TRBV18 and TRBJ1-2, is NAGVMQNPRHLVRRRGQEARLRCSPMKGHSHVYWYRQLPEEGLKFMVYLQKENIIDESGMPKERFSAEFPKEGPSILRIQQVVRGDSAAYFCASSESGPPDHYGYTFGSGTRLTVV.

Points on this clonotype: A much larger clone lies one base from this, so it may be a read error. CDR3: CAWKKGGDTIYF. In DNA form, the CDR3 reads TGTGCCTGGAAGAAGGGGGGGGACACCATATATTTT. J is TRBJ1-3 and V is TRBV30; D might be TRBD1 (6 bases). Trimming pared 4 bases from V and 8 bases from J, leaving 12 bases between. This CDR3 is built from 12 residues. Looked up from germline, CDR1 is GTSNPN and CDR2 is SVGIG (reference sequence).

This clonotype occurred many times. The chain uses TRBV20-1 and TRBJ2-7; perhaps D is TRBD1 or TRBD2 (5 bases each). Per germline, CDR1 DFQATT and CDR2 SNEGSKA (reference sequence). The CDR3 has 14 residues. V shed 6 bases and J shed 5 bases, with 20 bases lying between them. CDR3 loop: CSAEGQRGRDEQYF. The CDR3 nucleotides read TGCAGTGCCGAGGGGCAAAGAGGAAGGGACGAGCAGTACTTC.

This clonotype was found many times. The chain is built from TRBV11-3 and TRBJ1-2, with D perhaps TRBD1 (5 bases). The V and J ends lost 1 base and 4 bases respectively, with 10 bases between them. Germline V gene data show CDR1 as SGHNT and CDR2 as YENEEA. The CDR3 spans 14 residues. DNA of the CDR3: TGTGCCAGCAGCTTAGGGGGCCGGATCTATGGCTACACCTTC. It translates to CASSLGGRIYGYTF. Full variable domain (missing parts from reference TRBV11-3 and TRBJ1-2): EAGVVQSPRYKIIEKKQPVAFWCNPISGHNTLYWYLQNLGQGPELLIRYENEEAVDDSQLPKDRFSAERLKGVDSTLKIQPAELGDSAVYLCASSLGGRIYGYTFGSGTRLTVV.

CDR3 bases: TGTGCCAGTACCTCGGGACAGGGCGCCGGGGAGCTGTTTTTT. Its protein product is CASTSGQGAGELFF. The chain joins TRBV19 to TRBJ2-2; 9 positions agree with TRBD1. With 7 bases clipped from V and 6 bases from J, the junction kept 6 bases outside the gene matches. The CDR3 totals 14 residues. The germline V gene encodes CDR1 LNHDA and CDR2 SQIVND (reference sequence). The full variable domain, in which reference TRBV19 and TRBJ2-2 provide the parts outside the CDR3, is DGGITQSPKYLFRKEGQNVTLSCEQNLNHDAMYWYRQDPGQGLRLIYYSQIVNDFQKGDIAEGYSVSREKKESFPLTVTSAQKNPTAFYLCASTSGQGAGELFFGEGSRLTVL.

This clonotype was observed many times. The rearrangement joins TRBV7-2 to TRBJ1-4; possible D gene TRBD1, 5 bases. This CDR3 has 13 residues. V gave up 4 bases and J gave up 5 bases, with 8 bases separating them. Germline CDR1 SGHTA, CDR2 FQGNSA. In DNA form, the CDR3 reads TGTGCCAGCAGCTACGACAGAAATGAAAAACTGTTTTTT. Protein product: CASSYDRNEKLFF. The complete variable domain, with remaining parts taken from reference TRBV7-2 and TRBJ1-4, reads GAGVSQSPSNKVTEKGKDVELRCDPISGHTALYWYRQSLGQGLEFLIYFQGNSAPDKSGLPSDRFSAERTGGSVSTLTIQRTQQEDSAVYLCASSYDRNEKLFFGSGTQLSVL.

This clonotype was detected many times. The gene calls are TRBV5-6 and TRBJ2-1; 8 positions match TRBD2. The CDR3 totals 14 residues. The germline V gene has CDR1 SGHDT and CDR2 YYEEEE. With 4 bases clipped from V and 8 bases from J, the junction kept 8 bases outside the gene matches. CDR3 in DNA: TGTGCCAGCAGCCCCCCCCCGGGGGGGGATGAGCAGTTCTTC. Translation gives CASSPPPGGDEQFF.

This clonotype has ten or more counts. The V and J genes are TRBV20-1 and TRBJ1-2, with D tentatively TRBD1 (6 bases). Germline CDR1 is DFQATT and CDR2 is SNEGSKA (reference sequence). CDR3 length: 13 amino acids. CDR3 amino acids: CMRGGTGNDGYTF. The DNA of the CDR3 is TGCATGAGGGGGGGGACGGGGAATGATGGCTACACCTTC.

The rearrangement links TRBV29-1 to TRBJ2-5, with D perhaps matching TRBD1 or TRBD2 (6 bases each). The germline V and J ends were trimmed by 6 bases and 7 bases, with 18 bases remaining between them. Germline V gives CDR1 SQVTM, CDR2 ANQGSEA. This CDR3 has 13 residues. CDR3: CSVNGGPRGTQYF. The CDR3 DNA is TGCAGCGTGAATGGGGGGCCACGGGGGACCCAGTACTTC.

Turning to this clonotype: The junction departs from germline at one end; a sequencing error may be responsible. The V gene is TRBV6-2 or TRBV6-3, the J gene TRBJ2-1; 11 bases align to TRBD1. The CDR3 is 16 amino acids. Germline loops: CDR1 MNHEY, CDR2 SVGEGT. The chain's CDR3 is CASSHSQGTGGNEQFF. The CDR3 bases are TGTGCCAGCAGTCACTCTCAGGGGACAGGGGGCAATGAGCAGTTCTTC.

This clonotype was picked up many times. This CDR3 reads CASSRSSAGGTYEQYF. The DNA of the CDR3 is TGTGCCAGCAGCCGGAGTAGCGCGGGAGGCACCTACGAGCAGTACTTC. V gene TRBV28 combines with J gene TRBJ2-7, with 8 nucleotides matching TRBD2. CDR3 size: 16 residues. Germline V gene lookup returns CDR1 MDHEN and CDR2 SYDVKM. Germline trimming cut 6 bases from V and 2 bases from J; bases unmatched to any gene: 12.

This clonotype has at least ten counts. The chain joins TRBV20-1 to TRBJ1-2, with a tentative D call TRBD1 (6 bases). V gave up 6 bases and J gave up 4 bases, with 12 bases separating them. This CDR3 region has 12 residues. Germline V lookup: CDR1 DFQATT, CDR2 SNEGSKA (reference sequence). The CDR3 DNA reads TGCAGTGCCAACCGGGACATCTATGGCTACACCTTC. Amino acid sequence: CSANRDIYGYTF.

This clonotype was counted a few times. The DNA for the CDR3 is TGTGCCAGCAGTTACTTGATAACAGGGGTCCGCACTGAAGCTTTCTTT. Protein product: CASSYLITGVRTEAFF. The V and J genes are TRBV6-6 and TRBJ1-1; 7 positions agree with TRBD1. J lost 4 bases, V lost 1 base, and 9 bases had no gene match. The CDR3 consists of 16 residues. Germline V gene lookup returns CDR1 MNHNY and CDR2 SVGAGI (reference sequence).

This chain connects TRBV20-1 to TRBJ2-7; TRBD2 aligns across 13 bases. V lost 8 bases to trimming and J lost 1 base; unmatched junction nucleotides: 2. The CDR3 is made up of 13 amino acids. CDR1 is DFQATT, CDR2 SNEGSKA, per germline (reference sequence). The CDR3 spells CSSTSGRSYEQYF. CDR3 coding DNA: TGCAGTTCGACTAGCGGGAGGTCCTACGAGCAGTACTTC.

This clonotype has more than one count but fewer than ten. A much larger clone lies one base from this, so it may be a read error. The chain joins TRBV6-5 to TRBJ1-2; D is unresolved. The CDR3 spans 12 residues. Germline lookup yields CDR1 MNHEY and CDR2 SVGAGI. V was clipped by 5 bases and J by 3 bases, with 7 bases between them. This CDR3 reads CASSPRDYGYTF. DNA for the CDR3: TGTGCCAGCAGTCCGAGGGACTATGGCTACACCTTC.

The chain carries TRBV18 and TRBJ1-1; 9 bases match TRBD1. The CDR3 runs to 11 residues. The V gene's germline CDR1 is KGHSH and CDR2 LQKENI. V shed 3 bases, J shed 11 bases, and the junction held 1 base outside the gene matches. The CDR3 sequence: CASSPGQGAFF. As DNA, the CDR3 is TGTGCCAGCTCACCCGGACAGGGGGCTTTCTTT.

This chain links TRBV12-3 or TRBV12-4 with TRBJ2-1; D ambiguous. There are 13 residues in the CDR3. Trimming removed 6 bases from V and 7 bases from J, with 13 bases in between. The CDR3 DNA reads as TGTGCCAGCAGCTCAGGCGAGGCGAATGAGCAGTTCTTC. Protein product: CASSSGEANEQFF.